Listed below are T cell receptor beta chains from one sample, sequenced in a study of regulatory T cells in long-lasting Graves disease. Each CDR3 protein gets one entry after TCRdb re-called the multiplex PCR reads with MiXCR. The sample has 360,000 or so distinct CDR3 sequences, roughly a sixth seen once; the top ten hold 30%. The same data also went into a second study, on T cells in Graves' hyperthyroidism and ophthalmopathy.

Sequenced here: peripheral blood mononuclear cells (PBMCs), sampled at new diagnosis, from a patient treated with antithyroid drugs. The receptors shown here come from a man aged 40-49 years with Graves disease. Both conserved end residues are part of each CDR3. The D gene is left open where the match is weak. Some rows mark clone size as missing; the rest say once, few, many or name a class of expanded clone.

TGTGCCAGCAGCACAAGACAGGGAAGAGATACGCAGTATTTT CASSTRQGRDTQYF TRBJ2-3 TRBV7-2 many TRBD1
TGCGCCAGCAGCTTGACGGGGGGCGCGGGGTGGCCCCAGCATTTT CASSLTGGAGWPQHF TRBJ1-5 TRBV5-1 many .
TGCAGTGCTAGATCCATTAACGGGCCCCTCCGGACTGAAGCTTTCTTT CSARSINGPLRTEAFF TRBJ1-1 TRBV20-1 many .
TGTGCCAGCAGTGAAAGGAGCGACGGGGACTATGGCTACACCTTC CASSERSDGDYGYTF TRBJ1-2 TRBV6-1 . .
TGCAGTGCTTGGGACAGAAGGATCACCGGGGAGCTGTTTTTT CSAWDRRITGELFF TRBJ2-2 TRBV20-1 . TRBD1
TGTGCCAGCGCAGGGGGTGTGGGTGAAAAACTGTTTTTT CASAGGVGEKLFF TRBJ1-4 TRBV12-3/TRBV12-4 many TRBD1
TGTGCCACCAGCAGAGATAACAATCAGCCCCAGCATTTT CATSRDNNQPQHF TRBJ1-5 TRBV15 many .
TGTGCCTCGGGACGGACGAATTCACCCCTCCACTTT CASGRTNSPLHF TRBJ1-6 TRBV30 many .
TGTGCCAGCAGCTTAGCGGGGTCGGATGAGCAGTTCTTC CASSLAGSDEQFF TRBJ2-1 TRBV7-2 many .
TGCGCCAGCAGCTTGGCCCGGGGAGGAGGCACAGATACGCAGTATTTT CASSLARGGGTDTQYF TRBJ2-3 TRBV5-1 many .
TGTGCCACCAGCAGACCGGGACAGGGGGGCCGGGAGCTGTTTTTT CATSRPGQGGRELFF TRBJ2-2 TRBV15 . TRBD1
TGTGCCAGTAGTTTCGACAGGGGGCAAAGCAATCAGCCCCAGCATTTT CASSFDRGQSNQPQHF TRBJ1-5 TRBV19 many TRBD1
TGCAGTGCTAGAGAGGGGCCGGGGGGAAGAACCACAGATACGCAGTATTTT CSAREGPGGRTTDTQYF TRBJ2-3 TRBV20-1 . TRBD2
TGTGCCAGCAGCTTAGGGTGGGGACAGATCACAGATACGCAGTATTTT CASSLGWGQITDTQYF TRBJ2-3 TRBV11-2 . TRBD1
TGTGCCAGCAGTTTCTTGGATCAGCCCCAGCATTTT CASSFLDQPQHF TRBJ1-5 TRBV28 many .
TGTGCCAGCAATCGGGAGGGGGTCAAAAACATTCAGTACTTC CASNREGVKNIQYF TRBJ2-4 TRBV2 many TRBD2
TGTGCCAGCTCACCCCCGTCGGCAGGCTCCAAACTGTTTTTT CASSPPSAGSKLFF TRBJ1-4 TRBV18 many .
TGCAGTGCTGCACCCGCTAGCAAGGTGTTCTTC CSAAPASKVFF TRBJ2-1 TRBV20-1 . .